This TCR beta chain was sequenced during a study of blood T cell repertoires in COVID-19. Background on the study: The origin of the acute and convalescent COVID-19 samples was the United States, Italy and Spain. Sample material is recorded as cDNA or gDNA derived from T cells, B-cell-depleted T cells, or PBMCs.

As originally analysed: Estimated nucleated cell counts came from reference gene primer amplification. Sequencing was performed with immunoSEQ multiplex PCR; in TCRdb, only in-frame clones are kept and a portion is missing. V, J and clone size reflect that table, while D and trimming were determined from the DNA. The sample includes more than 65,000 clones, around 80% seen only once; the top ten take under 25%. This clone was seen only once. Germline values: CDR1 MGHRA, CDR2 YSYEKL. Trimming took 1 base from V and 6 from J; bases not matched to a gene: 6. This CDR3 region has 15 residues. This sequence originates from a woman aged 45-65 years with acute or convalescent COVID-19. The sequencing sample was made of peripheral blood. The V and J genes are TRBV4-1 and TRBJ2-3; 8 bases line up with TRBD1. The CDR3 protein is CASSQVKTGADTQYF. The CDR3 nucleotides read TGCGCCAGCAGCCAAGTAAAGACAGGGGCCGATACGCAGTATTTT.